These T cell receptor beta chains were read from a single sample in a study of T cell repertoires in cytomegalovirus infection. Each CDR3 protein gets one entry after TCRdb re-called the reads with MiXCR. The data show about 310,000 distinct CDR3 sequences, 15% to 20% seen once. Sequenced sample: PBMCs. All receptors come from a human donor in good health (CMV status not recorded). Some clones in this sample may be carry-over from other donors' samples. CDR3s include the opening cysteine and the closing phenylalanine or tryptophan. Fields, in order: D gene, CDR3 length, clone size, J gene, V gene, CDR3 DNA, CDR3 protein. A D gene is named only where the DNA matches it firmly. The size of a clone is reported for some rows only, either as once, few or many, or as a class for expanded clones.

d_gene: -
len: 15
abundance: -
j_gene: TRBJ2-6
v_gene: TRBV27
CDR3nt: TGTGCCAGCAGCCCCCCCAGCTCTGGGGCCAACGTCCTGACTTTC
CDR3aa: CASSPPSSGANVLTF

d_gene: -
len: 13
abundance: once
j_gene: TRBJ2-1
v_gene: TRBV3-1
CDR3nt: TGTGCCAGCGGGGACCTAGCTGATATTGAGCAGTTCTTC
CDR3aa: CASGDLADIEQFF

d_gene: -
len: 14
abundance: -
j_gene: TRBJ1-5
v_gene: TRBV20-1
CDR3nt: TGCAGTGCTAGTAAGGGGCCCAGCAATCAGCCCCAGCATTTT
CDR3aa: CSASKGPSNQPQHF

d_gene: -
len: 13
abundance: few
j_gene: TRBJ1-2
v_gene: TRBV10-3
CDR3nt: TGTGCCATCAGTGAGCCAGGGAGCTATGGCTACACCTTC
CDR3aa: CAISEPGSYGYTF

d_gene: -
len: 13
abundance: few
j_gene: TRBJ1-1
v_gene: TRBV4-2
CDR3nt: TGTGCCAGCAGCCAAGAGTGGAACACTGAAGCTTTCTTT
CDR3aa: CASSQEWNTEAFF

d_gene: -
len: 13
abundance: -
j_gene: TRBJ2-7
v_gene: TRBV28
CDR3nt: TGTGCCAGCAGTTTTGTCGGGGATTACGAGCAGTACTTC
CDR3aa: CASSFVGDYEQYF

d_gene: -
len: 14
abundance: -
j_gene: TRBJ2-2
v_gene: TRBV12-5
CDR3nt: TGTGCTAGTGGCCCCGGGACCGAGGGCGGGGAGCTGTTTTTT
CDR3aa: CASGPGTEGGELFF

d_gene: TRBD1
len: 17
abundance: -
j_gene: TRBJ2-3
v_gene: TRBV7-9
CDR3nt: TGTGCCAGCAGCTTGACGGGACAGAGTTCTAGCACAGATACGCAGTATTTT
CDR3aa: CASSLTGQSSSTDTQYF

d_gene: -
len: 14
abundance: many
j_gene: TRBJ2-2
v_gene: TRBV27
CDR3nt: TGTGCCAGCAGTTTCGGGACTCGGGCCGGGGAGCTGTTTTTT
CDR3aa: CASSFGTRAGELFF

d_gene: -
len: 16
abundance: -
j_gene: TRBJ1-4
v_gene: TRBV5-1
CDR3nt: TGCGCCAGCAGCCCCGGACATATGGCAACTAATGAAAAACTGTTTTTT
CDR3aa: CASSPGHMATNEKLFF

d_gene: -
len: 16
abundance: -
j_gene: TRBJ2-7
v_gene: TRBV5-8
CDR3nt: TGTGCCAGCAGCCCTATGGGTTGGGGGGCATCCTACGAGCAGTACTTC
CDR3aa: CASSPMGWGASYEQYF

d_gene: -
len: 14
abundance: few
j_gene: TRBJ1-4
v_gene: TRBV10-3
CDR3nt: TGTGCCATCAGAGGGACTTCCATTAATGAAAAACTGTTTTTT
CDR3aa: CAIRGTSINEKLFF

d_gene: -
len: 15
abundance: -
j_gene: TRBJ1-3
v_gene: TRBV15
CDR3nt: TGTGCCACCAGCAGGCCAGAGGGGGGACGAAACACCATATATTTT
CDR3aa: CATSRPEGGRNTIYF

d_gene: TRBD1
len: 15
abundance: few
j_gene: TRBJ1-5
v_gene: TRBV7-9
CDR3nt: TGTGCCAGCAGCCAAGACAGGGTTAGCAATCAGCCCCAGCATTTT
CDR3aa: CASSQDRVSNQPQHF

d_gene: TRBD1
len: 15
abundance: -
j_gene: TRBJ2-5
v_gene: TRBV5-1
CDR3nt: TGCGCCAGCAGCACCGGGACAGCCGGGGCAGAGACCCAGTACTTC
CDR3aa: CASSTGTAGAETQYF

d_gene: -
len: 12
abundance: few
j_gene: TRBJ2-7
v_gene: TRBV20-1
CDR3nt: TGCAGTGTTAAGCGAGGGGTCGACGAGCAGTACTTC
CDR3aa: CSVKRGVDEQYF

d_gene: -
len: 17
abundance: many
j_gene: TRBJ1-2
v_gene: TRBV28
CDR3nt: TGTGCCAGCAGTCTATCCCCTGGGGACACCCAAAGATATGGCTACACCTTC
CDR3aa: CASSLSPGDTQRYGYTF

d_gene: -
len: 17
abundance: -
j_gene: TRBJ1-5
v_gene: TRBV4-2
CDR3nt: TGTGCCAGCAGCCAAGACCTGGGGACTGGACAAAATCAGCCCCAGCATTTT
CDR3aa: CASSQDLGTGQNQPQHF

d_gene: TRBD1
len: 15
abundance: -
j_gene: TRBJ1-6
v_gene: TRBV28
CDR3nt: TGTGCCAGCGGAAATGCCGGGACAGGGGATTCACCCCTCCACTTT
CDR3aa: CASGNAGTGDSPLHF

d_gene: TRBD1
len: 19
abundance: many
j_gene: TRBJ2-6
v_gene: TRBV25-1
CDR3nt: TGTGCCAGCAGTGAATATTTTGGGGACAGGGACTCTGGGGCCAACGTCCTGACTTTC
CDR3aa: CASSEYFGDRDSGANVLTF

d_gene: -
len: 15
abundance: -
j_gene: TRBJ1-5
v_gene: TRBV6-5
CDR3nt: TGTGCCAGCAGTTACTCTCGGGAAAGCAATCAGCCCCAGCATTTT
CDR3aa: CASSYSRESNQPQHF

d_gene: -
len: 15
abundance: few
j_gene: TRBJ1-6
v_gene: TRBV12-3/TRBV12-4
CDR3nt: TGTGCCAGCAGTTTGGGGCCAGGGCCAAATTCACCCCTCCACTTT
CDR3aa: CASSLGPGPNSPLHF

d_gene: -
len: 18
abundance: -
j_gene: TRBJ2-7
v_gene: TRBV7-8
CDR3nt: TGTGCCAGCAGCTTAGCGCCGAGTAGGGGGGCAAGGATCTACGAGCAGTACTTC
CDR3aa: CASSLAPSRGARIYEQYF

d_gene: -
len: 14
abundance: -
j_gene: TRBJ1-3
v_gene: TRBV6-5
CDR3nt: TGTGCCAGCAGTGGACAAATTGCTGGAAACACCATATATTTT
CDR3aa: CASSGQIAGNTIYF

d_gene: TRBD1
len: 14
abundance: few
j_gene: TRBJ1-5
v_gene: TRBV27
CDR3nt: TGTGCCAGCAGTTCACGACAGGGGGCATTACCCCAGCATTTT
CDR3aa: CASSSRQGALPQHF

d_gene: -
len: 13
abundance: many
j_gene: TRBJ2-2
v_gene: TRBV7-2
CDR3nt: TGTGCCAGCAGCTTAGTGGTCCCCGGGGAGCTGTTTTTT
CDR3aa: CASSLVVPGELFF

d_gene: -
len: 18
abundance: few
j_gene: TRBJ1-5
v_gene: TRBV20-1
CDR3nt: TGCAGTGCCCCAGGTTCTTCCGGATTAACGGGACCGAAGCAGCCCCAGCATTTT
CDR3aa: CSAPGSSGLTGPKQPQHF

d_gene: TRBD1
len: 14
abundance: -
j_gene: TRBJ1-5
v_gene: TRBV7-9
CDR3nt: TGTGCCAGCAGCCAAAACAGGGGTCCCGGGCCCCAGCATTTT
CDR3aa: CASSQNRGPGPQHF

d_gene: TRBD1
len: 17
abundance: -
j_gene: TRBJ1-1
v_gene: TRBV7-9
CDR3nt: TGTGCCAGCAGCTTAGGGGCAGGGGGCGGGACGAACACTGAAGCTTTCTTT
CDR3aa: CASSLGAGGGTNTEAFF

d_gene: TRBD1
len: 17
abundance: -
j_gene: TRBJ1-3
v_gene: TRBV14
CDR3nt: TGTGCCAGCAGCCAAATTTCAGGGGACAGCTCTGGAAACACCATATATTTT
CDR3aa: CASSQISGDSSGNTIYF

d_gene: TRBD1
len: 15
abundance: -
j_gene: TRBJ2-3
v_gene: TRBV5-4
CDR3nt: TGTGCCAGCAGCTTCGGGACAGGGGTTGGAGATACGCAGTATTTT
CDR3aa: CASSFGTGVGDTQYF

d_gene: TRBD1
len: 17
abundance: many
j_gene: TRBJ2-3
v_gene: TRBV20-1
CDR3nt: TGCAGTGCTATCGGTCTAACCGGGACAGGACGACGGGATACGCAGTATTTT
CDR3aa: CSAIGLTGTGRRDTQYF

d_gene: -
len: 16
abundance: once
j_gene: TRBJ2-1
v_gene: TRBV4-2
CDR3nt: TGTGCCAGCAGCCTCCCGGGGGCGGGGAACTACAATGAGCAGTTCTTC
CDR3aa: CASSLPGAGNYNEQFF

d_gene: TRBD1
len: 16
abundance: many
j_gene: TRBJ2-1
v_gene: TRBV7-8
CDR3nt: TGTGCCAGCAGCTCCGTCTGGGACAGTGCCTACAATGAGCAGTTCTTC
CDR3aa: CASSSVWDSAYNEQFF

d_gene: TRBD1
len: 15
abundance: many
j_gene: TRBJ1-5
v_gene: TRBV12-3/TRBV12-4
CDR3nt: TGTGCCAGCTCCCTTACAGGGGCAGGCAATCAGCCCCAGCATTTT
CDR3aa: CASSLTGAGNQPQHF